These 30 T cell receptor beta chains share one sample of origin, sequenced in a study of post-analysis software for immune sequencing data. Sequencing libraries made from TCR beta cDNA carried unique molecular identifiers. TCRdb used MiXCR to reprocess the PCR reads, holding one entry per CDR3 protein. Here the sample spans some 690,000 distinct CDR3 sequences, approximately 60% being singletons. These receptors are not linked to any known antigen. Study outcomes and limitations: With TRBV5-6, TRBV5-1 and TRBV20-1 included, about five TRBV segments were more frequent in patients than in controls.

The sequenced material came from blood. The receptors come from a girl aged 2-10 years with multiple sclerosis.

J is TRBJ2-1 and V is TRBV6-2 or TRBV6-3, with D possibly called TRBD1 or TRBD2 (5 bases each). V gave up 2 bases and J gave up 0 bases, with 26 bases separating them. The germline gives CDR1 MNHEY, CDR2 SVGEGT. This CDR3 spans 21 amino acids. Here the CDR3 reads CASSYRAWASGLLLSYNEQFF. In DNA, the CDR3 is TGTGCCAGCAGTTACAGAGCCTGGGCGTCGGGGCTCCTTCTCTCCTACAATGAGCAGTTCTTC.

The chain recombines TRBV29-1 with TRBJ2-5; D is unclear. Germline CDR1 reads SQVTM; CDR2 reads ANQGSEA. Between the trimmed V and J ends, which lost 4 bases and 3 bases, there was a span of 9 bases. There are 12 residues in the CDR3. CDR3 sequence reads: CSVASREETQYF. Here the CDR3 DNA reads TGCAGCGTTGCTTCTCGAGAAGAGACCCAGTACTTC. The variable domain in full, completed from reference TRBV29-1 and TRBJ2-5, reads SAVISQKPSRDICQRGTSLTIQCQVDSQVTMMFWYRQQPGQSLTLIATANQGSEATYESGFVIDKFPISRPNLTFSTLTVSNMSPEDSSIYLCSVASREETQYFGPGTRLLVL.

The CDR3 here is CSVVEGGGYEQFF. The CDR3 bases are TGCAGCGTTGTCGAGGGCGGGGGCTATGAGCAGTTCTTC. The chain combines TRBV29-1 with TRBJ2-1; D may be TRBD2 (7 bases). Trimming took 4 bases from V and 8 from J, leaving 15 bases between them. CDR3 length equals 13 residues. CDR1 and CDR2 (germline): SQVTM, ANQGSEA.

The rearrangement links TRBV5-6 to TRBJ2-5; the match to TRBD2 covers 7 bases. V shed 0 bases and J 1 base; nucleotides not matched to a gene: 6. Germline V gene sequence: CDR1 SGHDT, CDR2 YYEEEE. The CDR3 runs 16 residues. Here the CDR3 reads CASSLAAPSGQETQYF. The CDR3, as DNA: TGTGCCAGCAGCTTGGCGGCGCCTAGCGGCCAAGAGACCCAGTACTTC.

CDR3 DNA: TGCAGTTCATGGCATTCCCGTGAAGCTTTCTTT. Its translation: CSSWHSREAFF. The chain carries TRBV29-1 and TRBJ1-1; the D is unclear. Germline V gene data show CDR1 as SQVTM and CDR2 as ANQGSEA. The CDR3 is made up of 11 amino acids.

The chain is built from TRBV5-1 and TRBJ2-1; D gene ambiguous. V lost 0 bases, J lost 6 bases, and 10 bases lay in between. This CDR3 spans 14 amino acids. CDR1 is SGHRS and CDR2 is YFSETQ in the germline V gene. The CDR3: CASSLGSERNEQFF. The CDR3 region has the DNA TGCGCCAGCAGCTTGGGTTCAGAACGCAATGAGCAGTTCTTC.

This chain links TRBV20-1 with TRBJ2-1; TRBD2 aligns across 13 bases. The CDR3 spans 15 residues. After removal of 5 bases from V and 8 bases from J, the junction contained 9 bases not matched to a gene. Germline CDR1 and CDR2: DFQATT and SNEGSKA (reference sequence). The CDR3 nucleotides are TGCAGTGCTCCCTTACTAGCGGGAGGGGGATATGAGCAGTTCTTC. Translated: CSAPLLAGGGYEQFF.

The rearrangement joins TRBV6-1 to TRBJ2-2, with D tentatively TRBD1 or TRBD2 (6 bases each). Germline V lookup: CDR1 MNHNS, CDR2 SASEGT. This CDR3 has 13 amino acids. V was pared by 6 bases and J by 7 bases, with 12 bases between. The CDR3 reads CASSLGGFGELFF. CDR3 bases: TGTGCCAGCAGCCTAGGGGGGTTCGGGGAGCTGTTTTTT.

The chain carries TRBV5-1 and TRBJ2-4; D is unresolved. The CDR3 is 13 amino acids. The germline gives CDR1 SGHRS, CDR2 YFSETQ. Trimming removed 0 bases at V and 6 bases at J, with 7 bases between. CDR3 sequence: CASSLDGPNIQYF. In DNA, the CDR3 is TGCGCCAGCAGCTTGGACGGACCAAACATTCAGTACTTC. The variable domain in full, with the rest retrieved from reference TRBV5-1 and TRBJ2-4, is KAGVTQTPRYLIKTRGQQVTLSCSPISGHRSVSWYQQTPGQGLQFLFEYFSETQRNKGNFPGRFSGRQFSNSRSEMNVSTLELGDSALYLCASSLDGPNIQYFGAGTRLSVL.

This sequence joins TRBV6-4 and TRBJ2-3; D not resolved. In germline, CDR1 is MRHNA, CDR2 SNTAGT. CDR3 length equals 13 residues. V was trimmed by 4 bases and J by 5 bases, leaving 10 bases between them. The CDR3 DNA is TGTGCCAGCAGTGTAGAGGAAGGAGATACGCAGTATTTT. Amino acids: CASSVEEGDTQYF.

This rearrangement joins TRBV5-6 to TRBJ2-7; 7 positions match TRBD1. The CDR3 contains 14 residues. V lost 5 bases to trimming and J lost 3 bases; unmatched junction nucleotides: 8. Per the germline V gene, CDR1 is SGHDT and CDR2 is YYEEEE. The CDR3 bases are TGTGCCAGCAGTACCCGGGGACAGAACTACGAGCAGTACTTC. Translated, it gives CASSTRGQNYEQYF.

This chain links TRBV7-9 with TRBJ2-1, with 10 bases matching TRBD2. With V trimmed by 1 base and J by 8 bases, 14 bases remained unmatched. This CDR3 spans 18 amino acids. CDR1 SEHNR and CDR2 FQNEAQ come from the germline V gene (reference sequence). CDR3 loop: CASSLGSLAGALRDEQFF. The DNA of the CDR3 is TGTGCCAGCAGCTTAGGGTCCCTAGCGGGAGCCCTAAGGGATGAGCAGTTCTTC.

The V call is TRBV6-6, the J call TRBJ2-7; TRBD2 matches 8 bases. CDR3 length: 17 residues. V was pared by 0 bases and J by 0 bases, with 7 bases of the junction left unmatched. Looked up from germline, CDR1 is MNHNY and CDR2 is SVGAGI (reference sequence). CDR3 amino acids: CASSYSISSGPSYEQYF. The CDR3 region has the DNA TGTGCCAGCAGTTACTCGATCTCTAGCGGGCCCTCCTACGAGCAGTACTTC.

V and J are TRBV10-3 and TRBJ2-7; 8 positions agree with TRBD1. The CDR3 is made up of 16 amino acids. Germline V CDR1 and CDR2: ENHRY, SYGVKD. V lost 4 bases to trimming and J lost 6 bases; unmatched junction nucleotides: 14. The CDR3 loop reads CAISAVAGGGLSEQYF. The CDR3 region has the DNA TGTGCCATCAGTGCGGTCGCAGGGGGCGGTTTAAGCGAGCAGTACTTC.

In this sample, this clonotype turned up a few times. V usage is TRBV4-3 and J usage is TRBJ2-1; 7 positions match TRBD1. The CDR3 is 16 amino acids. Per the germline V gene, CDR1 is LGHNA and CDR2 is YSLEER. V dropped 3 bases and J dropped 0; count of bases not matched to a gene: 5. Here the CDR3 reads CASSHRDRSSYNEQFF. The CDR3 DNA reads as TGCGCCAGCAGCCACCGGGACAGATCCTCCTACAATGAGCAGTTCTTC.

This CDR3 is CASSFAAGATGELFF. The CDR3, as DNA: TGTGCCAGCAGTTTTGCGGCAGGGGCCACCGGGGAGCTGTTTTTT. The V and J genes are TRBV27 and TRBJ2-2; TRBD1 is a possible D gene (6 bases). From germline, CDR1 is MNHEY and CDR2 SMNVEV (reference sequence). The CDR3 has 15 amino acids. Trimming removed 3 bases at V and 4 bases at J, with 12 bases between.

This clonotype came up a few times. One end of the junction does not line up with germline, which may come from a read error. The V gene is TRBV15, the J gene TRBJ2-5, with D possibly TRBD1 on 6 matching bases. Germline-derived CDR1 and CDR2 are LNHNV and YYDKDF (reference sequence). This CDR3 is built from 14 residues. CDR3 loop: CATGRARGGETQYF. The CDR3 coding sequence is TGTGCCACCGGCAGAGCGAGAGGGGGAGAGACCCAGTACTTC.

This chain connects TRBV7-3 to TRBJ2-3, with TRBD1 matching over 7 bases. Germline CDR1 and CDR2: SGHTA and FQGTGA. This CDR3 region has 15 residues. The ends lost 3 bases at V and 4 bases at J; junction bases unmatched: 7. The CDR3 protein is CASSLTGFSADTQYF. The CDR3 coding sequence is TGTGCCAGCAGCTTGACAGGGTTTAGTGCAGATACGCAGTATTTT.

The chain combines TRBV5-1 with TRBJ2-5, with a possible D match to TRBD2 (6 bases). This CDR3 comprises 14 residues. Trimming removed 7 bases at V and 2 bases at J, with 15 bases between. The germline V gene has CDR1 SGHRS and CDR2 YFSETQ. For the CDR3, the DNA is TGCGCCAGCGCCCCGGTAGGGACTCAAGAGACCCAGTACTTC. Translating it yields CASAPVGTQETQYF.

This clonotype was found a few times. The chain has TRBV4-1 and TRBJ2-4, with D possibly TRBD2 on 5 matching bases. The assigned J gene may be wrong: the sequence end matches TRBJ2-7 better. The CDR3 is 15 residues long. In germline, CDR1 is MGHRA, CDR2 YSYEKL. The CDR3 DNA reads TGCGCCAGCAGCCAAGTGGCTAGCAAAGGGTACGAGCAGTACTTC. Translating it yields CASSQVASKGYEQYF.

The chain links TRBV29-1 to TRBJ2-3; 7 nucleotides match TRBD2. The V segment lost 8 bases and the J segment 2 bases; nucleotides outside the gene matches: 7. CDR1 SQVTM and CDR2 ANQGSEA come from the germline V gene. This CDR3 comprises 13 residues. The CDR3 coding sequence is TGCAGCTTTTTCGGGGGGATCACAGATACGCAGTATTTT. Its protein product is CSFFGGITDTQYF.

This chain links TRBV28 with TRBJ1-1; D unclear. CDR3 size: 14 residues. CDR1 is MDHEN and CDR2 is SYDVKM in the germline V gene. V lost 2 bases and J 2 bases, leaving 9 bases between the germline ends. The CDR3 DNA sequence: TGTGCCAGCAGTTTACGGGAGAGAAACACTGAAGCTTTCTTT. Amino acid sequence: CASSLRERNTEAFF.

This clonotype has more than one count but fewer than ten. The chain carries TRBV7-3 and TRBJ1-1, with D perhaps matching TRBD1 (5 bases). Trimming removed 5 bases at V and 0 bases at J, with 13 bases between. The length of the CDR3 is 15 residues. CDR1 is SGHTA and CDR2 is FQGTGA in the germline V gene. CDR3 region: CASSPYGTMNTEAFF. CDR3 DNA sequence: TGTGCCAGCAGCCCCTACGGGACCATGAACACTGAAGCTTTCTTT. Full variable domain (remainder filled in from reference TRBV7-3 and TRBJ1-1): GAGVSQTPSNKVTEKGKYVELRCDPISGHTALYWYRQSLGQGPEFLIYFQGTGAADDSGLPNDRFFAVRPEGSVSTLKIQRTERGDSAVYLCASSPYGTMNTEAFFGQGTRLTVV.

The V and J genes are TRBV4-3 and TRBJ1-4; D may be TRBD1 (5 bases). V lost 3 bases to trimming and J lost 0 bases, with 8 bases between them. Germline loops: CDR1 LGHNA, CDR2 YSLEER. The CDR3 totals 15 residues. The chain's CDR3 is CASSHLTATNEKLFF. Written as DNA, the CDR3 is TGCGCCAGCAGCCACCTGACAGCAACTAATGAAAAACTGTTTTTT.

V is TRBV12-3 or TRBV12-4 and J is TRBJ2-7; 8 nucleotides line up with TRBD2. This CDR3 region has 15 residues. The trim removed 5 bases at V and 7 bases at J, leaving 13 bases unmatched. CDR3 loop: CASSIRGLGPTEQYF. CDR3 coding DNA: TGTGCCAGCAGTATTAGGGGACTAGGTCCCACAGAGCAGTACTTC.

The chain links TRBV7-9 to TRBJ2-3, with 14 bases fitting TRBD2. The junction had 8 bases not matched to a gene; V was cut back by 1 base and J by 8 bases. Germline V gives CDR1 SEHNR, CDR2 FQNEAQ (reference sequence). The CDR3 extends over 17 amino acids. CDR3 nucleotides: TGTGCCAGCAGCTTAGTCACGACTAGCGGGGGGGCAGCTACGCAGTATTTT. It encodes CASSLVTTSGGAATQYF.

This clonotype was observed a few times. This chain connects TRBV30 to TRBJ1-5; weak D call: TRBD1 (5 bases). The germline V and J ends were trimmed by 2 bases and 4 bases, with 24 bases remaining between them. This CDR3 contains 18 residues. Looked up from germline, CDR1 is GTSNPN and CDR2 is SVGIG (reference sequence). The CDR3 sequence is CAWSTLFNTQGENQPQHF. The CDR3 nucleotides are TGTGCCTGGAGTACACTTTTTAATACCCAGGGAGAAAATCAGCCCCAGCATTTT.

The chain uses TRBV6-1 and TRBJ2-1, with 7 positions matching TRBD2. This CDR3 comprises 15 residues. The germline V gene has CDR1 MNHNS and CDR2 SASEGT. J gave up 3 bases and V 8 bases, and 10 bases lay outside the gene matches. This chain's CDR3 is CASGAASGYYNEQFF. The CDR3 DNA sequence: TGTGCCAGCGGTGCGGCTAGCGGTTACTACAATGAGCAGTTCTTC.

The chain carries TRBV5-1 and TRBJ2-1, with D uncertain. Between the trimmed V and J ends, which lost 2 bases and 5 bases, there was a span of 8 bases. CDR1 SGHRS and CDR2 YFSETQ come from the germline V gene. The CDR3 spans 13 residues. For the CDR3, the DNA is TGCGCCAGCAGCTTCAAGAGAAACAATGAGCAGTTCTTC. This gives the protein CASSFKRNNEQFF.

This clonotype was observed once. The chain uses TRBV20-1 and TRBJ2-1; no clear D. Trimming took 3 bases from V and 5 from J, leaving 8 bases between them. Germline V gives CDR1 DFQATT, CDR2 SNEGSKA (reference sequence). CDR3 length equals 12 residues. CDR3 nucleotides: TGCAGTGCTAGGCTACCCGACAATGAGCAGTTCTTC. This codes for CSARLPDNEQFF.